The next 27 T cell receptor beta chains were all read from a single sample in a study of blood T cell repertoires in COVID-19. Measured with immunoSEQ multiplex PCR; TCRdb has only the in-frame clones, and not every one. Of some 240,000 clones in the sample, 80% to 95% were seen once. The sample was peripheral blood. These receptors were obtained from a man aged 60 to 69 with COVID-19, enrolled during active disease.

The rearrangement uses TRBV18 and TRBJ2-1; perhaps TRBD2 as D (6 bases). The V and J ends lost 0 bases and 2 bases respectively, with 11 bases between them. CDR3 length equals 16 residues. The germline V gene encodes CDR1 KGHSH and CDR2 LQKENI. The CDR3 bases are TGTGCCAGCTCACCACCTAGCGGCCCTCCCTACAATGAGCAGTTCTTC. Translating gives CASSPPSGPPYNEQFF. Full variable domain (missing parts from reference TRBV18 and TRBJ2-1): NAGVMQNPRHLVRRRGQEARLRCSPMKGHSHVYWYRQLPEEGLKFMVYLQKENIIDESGMPKERFSAEFPKEGPSILRIQQVVRGDSAAYFCASSPPSGPPYNEQFFGPGTRLTVL.

The chain uses TRBV15 and TRBJ1-2; the D gene is possibly TRBD1 (6 bases). Deletions cut 3 bases from V and 4 bases from J, with 12 bases between. The CDR3 loop spans 14 amino acids. The germline CDR1 and CDR2 sequences are LNHNV and YYDKDF (reference sequence). CDR3 sequence reads: CATSRDSTTYGYTF. In DNA, the CDR3 is TGTGCCACCAGCAGGGACAGCACTACCTATGGCTACACCTTC.

The chain uses TRBV15 and TRBJ1-2, with D possibly TRBD1 on 6 matching bases. Looked up from germline, CDR1 is LNHNV and CDR2 is YYDKDF (reference sequence). CDR3 length: 14 amino acids. V was pared by 5 bases and J by 3 bases, with 13 bases between. The CDR3 here is CATSADRSYYGYTF. The CDR3 DNA is TGTGCCACCAGCGCCGACAGGTCCTACTATGGCTACACCTTC.

J is TRBJ2-7 and V is TRBV12-5, with D unclear. The V end was cut by 3 bases, the J end by 0 bases, with 9 bases between. The CDR3 is 14 amino acids. CDR1 and CDR2 (germline): LGHNT, FRNRAP. Written as DNA, the CDR3 is TGTGCTAGTGGTTTAGCTCTTAGCTCCTACGAGCAGTACTTC. Translating gives CASGLALSSYEQYF.

V and J are TRBV6-5 and TRBJ2-7, with D possibly TRBD1 on 6 matching bases. The length of the CDR3 is 14 residues. Germline V gene data show CDR1 as MNHEY and CDR2 as SVGAGI. The V end was cut by 2 bases, the J end by 6 bases, with 14 bases between. CDR3 nucleotides: TGTGCCAGCAGTTACACCCGACAGGAAACCGAGCAGTACTTC. This translates into CASSYTRQETEQYF.

The chain carries TRBV7-6 and TRBJ1-6; D unresolved. The germline V and J ends were trimmed by 3 bases and 9 bases, with 12 bases remaining between them. Germline values: CDR1 SGHVS, CDR2 FNYEAQ. The CDR3 spans 14 residues. The CDR3 nucleotides read TGTGCCAGCAGCTTGGGCATAGAGGGTTCACCCCTCCACTTT. Protein sequence: CASSLGIEGSPLHF.

This sequence joins TRBV7-8 and TRBJ2-2; 12 bases match TRBD2. The germline V gene encodes CDR1 SGHVS and CDR2 FQNEAQ. This CDR3 contains 22 residues. Losses at the gene ends were 2 bases for V and 5 bases for J; bases not matched to a gene: 21. CDR3 in DNA: TGTGCCAGCAGCTTAAGCCGTTGGACCCTAGCGGGAGGGCCCTCGGGGACCGGGGAGCTGTTTTTT. It yields the protein CASSLSRWTLAGGPSGTGELFF.

The genes are TRBV5-1 and TRBJ1-2; 9 bases are a match to TRBD1. Germline V CDR1 and CDR2: SGHRS, YFSETQ. V dropped 4 bases and J dropped 7; count of bases not matched to a gene: 11. The CDR3 sequence is 15 residues long. Written as DNA, the CDR3 is TGCGCCAGCAGCAGAAAGACAGGGGGTGACGCTGGCTACACCTTC. It yields the protein CASSRKTGGDAGYTF.

This chain uses TRBV5-1 with TRBJ2-5, with 10 bases that match TRBD2. Trimming removed 0 bases from V and 4 bases from J; junction bases left unmatched: 9. Germline lookup yields CDR1 SGHRS and CDR2 YFSETQ. This CDR3 region has 17 residues. The chain's CDR3 is CASSLGASGGAAETQYF. DNA for the CDR3: TGCGCCAGCAGCTTGGGCGCCAGCGGGGGGGCCGCAGAGACCCAGTACTTC.

The chain recombines TRBV2 with TRBJ2-1; 8 bases map to TRBD2. Germline V gene lookup returns CDR1 SNHLY and CDR2 FYNNEI. CDR3 length equals 15 residues. With V trimmed by 6 bases and J by 5 bases, 9 bases remained unmatched. Written as DNA, the CDR3 is TGTGCCAGCAGGATGGAAGCGGGAGTTAACAATGAGCAGTTCTTC. This translates into CASRMEAGVNNEQFF.

The gene calls are TRBV19 and TRBJ1-3; D gene uncertain. This CDR3 region has 13 residues. Germline CDR1 reads LNHDA; CDR2 reads SQIVND (reference sequence). V lost 10 bases to trimming and J lost 4 bases, with 14 bases between them. The CDR3 loop is CATKRDRGNTIYF. CDR3 nucleotide sequence: TGTGCCACCAAGCGGGATAGAGGAAACACCATATATTTT.

V and J are TRBV21-1 and TRBJ1-2; no DNA check was done on the table's D call, TRBD1. TRBV21-1 is annotated as a pseudogene. The CDR3 totals 15 residues. In DNA, the CDR3 is TGTGCCAGCAGCAAATTACCAGACAGAGCCTATGGCTACACCTTC. It translates to CASSKLPDRAYGYTF.

The rearrangement joins TRBV19 to TRBJ1-6; no clear D gene. This CDR3 region has 15 residues. V was clipped by 3 bases and J by 0 bases, with 6 bases between them. Germline V gives CDR1 LNHDA, CDR2 SQIVND (reference sequence). The CDR3 here is CASSIVSSYNSPLHF. The CDR3 DNA reads TGTGCCAGTAGTATCGTGAGCTCCTATAATTCACCCCTCCACTTT.

The chain is built from TRBV18 and TRBJ2-7; the match to TRBD2 covers 7 bases. The CDR3 is 13 amino acids. Germline V CDR1 and CDR2: KGHSH, LQKENI. After removal of 1 base from V and 6 bases from J, the junction contained 3 bases not matched to a gene. CDR3 sequence: CASSPRGRGEQYF. In DNA form, the CDR3 reads TGTGCCAGCTCACCACGCGGGAGAGGCGAGCAGTACTTC.

In this sample, this clone turned up once. This chain connects TRBV18 to TRBJ2-1; D possibly corresponds to TRBD2 (6 bases). This CDR3 spans 17 amino acids. Trimming removed 0 bases at V and 5 bases at J, with 17 bases between. The germline V gene has CDR1 KGHSH and CDR2 LQKENI. The CDR3 DNA sequence: TGTGCCAGCTCACCACCGTCCGGGGGAGGACACAACAATGAGCAGTTCTTC. Protein product: CASSPPSGGGHNNEQFF.

This sequence joins TRBV29-1 and TRBJ2-3; TRBD1 is a possible D gene (7 bases). V was clipped by 4 bases and J by 3 bases, with 11 bases between them. This CDR3 is 13 amino acids long. The germline V gene encodes CDR1 SQVTM and CDR2 ANQGSEA. CDR3 bases: TGCAGCGTTGTCCAGGGGGGTACAGATACGCAGTATTTT. As protein: CSVVQGGTDTQYF.

The rearrangement uses TRBV27 and TRBJ1-6, with 10 bases that match TRBD1. The V gene's germline CDR1 is MNHEY and CDR2 SMNVEV (reference sequence). J was trimmed by 8 bases and V by 5 bases; bases with no gene match: 12. CDR3 length equals 17 residues. CDR3 in DNA: TGTGCCAGCAGTGCGCAGACAGGGGGCCTCATTTATTCACCCCTCCACTTT. Residues: CASSAQTGGLIYSPLHF.

The genes are TRBV11-3 and TRBJ2-6; 8 positions match TRBD2. The CDR3 runs 15 residues. Germline V CDR1 and CDR2: SGHNT, YENEEA. V lost 4 bases, J lost 2 bases, and 1 base stayed unmatched. CDR3 DNA sequence: TGTGCCAGCAGCTCGGGAGGGACTGGGGCCAACGTCCTGACTTTC. Its translation: CASSSGGTGANVLTF.

The rearrangement uses TRBV29-1 and TRBJ1-2, with D tentatively TRBD1 (6 bases). Germline V gene sequence: CDR1 SQVTM, CDR2 ANQGSEA. The ends were cut back, 7 bases at V and 4 bases at J, with 25 bases in the middle. CDR3 length: 16 amino acids. For the CDR3, the DNA is TGCAGCGCCCGGACCCCACAGGGTACCCCCGGCTATGGCTACACCTTC. Protein: CSARTPQGTPGYGYTF. Using reference TRBV29-1 and TRBJ1-2 for the parts outside the CDR3, the full variable domain is SAVISQKPSRDICQRGTSLTIQCQVDSQVTMMFWYRQQPGQSLTLIATANQGSEATYESGFVIDKFPISRPNLTFSTLTVSNMSPEDSSIYLCSARTPQGTPGYGYTFGSGTRLTVV.

This chain connects TRBV18 to TRBJ2-1; 9 nucleotides match TRBD2. This CDR3 contains 14 residues. Germline V lookup: CDR1 KGHSH, CDR2 LQKENI. Unmatched junction bases numbered 11, after V lost 8 bases and J lost 9 bases. The CDR3 sequence: CASIAGESGREQFF. The CDR3 DNA reads TGTGCCAGCATAGCGGGAGAGTCGGGTCGTGAGCAGTTCTTC.

The genes are TRBV12-3 or TRBV12-4 and TRBJ2-1; 8 nucleotides match TRBD1. V lost 5 bases, J lost 5 bases, and 2 bases stayed unmatched. The CDR3 extends over 13 amino acids. The CDR3 nucleotides are TGTGCCAGCAGTCTGGGACAGGACAATGAGCAGTTCTTC. This translates into CASSLGQDNEQFF.

This clone was detected only a few times. The chain recombines TRBV13 with TRBJ2-3, with D perhaps matching TRBD2 (6 bases). Germline V gene sequence: CDR1 PRHDT, CDR2 FYEKMQ (reference sequence). The germline V and J ends were trimmed by 5 bases and 10 bases, with 19 bases remaining between them. The CDR3 length is 14 residues. The CDR3 spells CASSPNPTSTAQYF. CDR3 nucleotide sequence: TGTGCCAGCAGCCCAAATCCGACTAGTACAGCGCAGTATTTT.

The chain carries TRBV19 and TRBJ1-6, with D possibly being TRBD1 (6 bases). Germline lookup yields CDR1 LNHDA and CDR2 SQIVND (reference sequence). V lost 6 bases and J 8 bases, leaving 11 bases between the germline ends. The CDR3 contains 13 residues. This CDR3 reads CASSRGGHSPLHF. The CDR3 coding sequence is TGTGCCAGTAGCAGGGGTGGGCATTCACCCCTCCACTTT.

The rearrangement joins TRBV3-1 (or the pseudogene TRBV3-2) to TRBJ2-3; 8 bases are a match to TRBD1. Germline V CDR1 and CDR2: LGHDT, YNNKEL (reference sequence). The CDR3 consists of 15 residues. The J segment lost 2 bases and the V segment lost 5 bases, leaving 6 bases of the junction unmatched. The CDR3: CASSYDRGLTDTQYF. Here the CDR3 DNA reads TGTGCCAGCAGCTATGACAGGGGCCTCACAGATACGCAGTATTTT.

This clone appeared a single time. V usage is TRBV5-1 and J usage is TRBJ2-3; 8 bases line up with TRBD2. V lost 0 bases, J lost 4 bases, and 10 bases stayed unmatched. The V gene's germline CDR1 is SGHRS and CDR2 YFSETQ. The CDR3 has 17 residues. The CDR3 DNA is TGCGCCAGCAGCTTGGAACCGGCGGGGGGCGGCTCAGATACGCAGTATTTT. Protein: CASSLEPAGGGSDTQYF.

The chain uses TRBV7-9 and TRBJ2-7; tentative D call: TRBD1 (5 bases). This CDR3 is built from 16 residues. V lost 1 base to trimming and J lost 0 bases, with 13 bases between them. Germline V CDR1 and CDR2: SEHNR, FQNEAQ (reference sequence). CDR3 in DNA: TGTGCCAGCAGCTTAGGTCACCAGGGAAGCTCCTACGAGCAGTACTTC. The encoded protein is CASSLGHQGSSYEQYF.

The CDR3 protein is CASSIQGHRGSPLHF. Written as DNA, the CDR3 is TGTGCCAGTAGTATTCAGGGACACCGAGGGTCACCCCTCCACTTT. The genes are TRBV19 and TRBJ1-6; TRBD1 might be the D (6 bases). CDR3 length equals 15 residues. Trimming removed 3 bases at V and 10 bases at J, with 16 bases between. CDR1 and CDR2 from the germline V gene are LNHDA and SQIVND (reference sequence).